This T cell receptor beta chain was recovered during a study of lymphopenia after photon versus proton radiotherapy. V was shortened by 0 bases and J by 2 bases, with 8 bases between the two germline ends. The CDR3 consists of 15 residues. From germline, CDR1 is WSHSY and CDR2 SAAADI. Using immunoSEQ multiplex PCR, the repertoire was profiled, and TCRdb retains in-frame clones only, with some absent. The repertoire holds more than 15,000 clones, over 75% seen once, with around 10% in the top ten. About this clone: The sample holds other DNA sequences that translate to the same CDR3.

The sequences come from peripheral blood, collected from a patient treated with proton-based radiotherapy. This TCR was recovered from an older man with pancreatic cancer. V is TRBV10-2 and J is TRBJ1-5, with D possibly being TRBD1 (5 bases). This CDR3 reads CASSESGHRNQPQHF. The CDR3 nucleotides read TGCGCCAGCAGTGAGTCGGGGCACCGCAATCAGCCCCAGCATTTT.